This is a list of T cell receptor beta chains from one sample in a study of T-cell memory formation after mild COVID-19. TCRdb reanalysed the 5' RACE reads using MiXCR and keeps one entry per CDR3 protein. The sample lists some 340,000 distinct CDR3 sequences; 13% were seen once. Sequenced: PBMCs or a T cell subset sorted from them (not recorded which). The receptors stem from a man aged 18 to 30 who had mild COVID-19 (a few samples of this study predate the infection). Cell type and time point are not known. Each CDR3 is given with its conserved first and last residue. The order of the fields is CDR3 DNA, CDR3 protein, V gene, D gene, J gene, clone size. D genes are given only for firm matches. Clone sizes are given selectively: once, few, many, or a class where the clone is expanded.

CDR3nt: TGCAGTGCTATCCTCCCCGGAGGGACAGGGGGACAGCCCCAGCATTTT
CDR3aa: CSAILPGGTGGQPQHF
v_gene: TRBV20-1
d_gene: TRBD1
j_gene: TRBJ1-5
abundance: NA

CDR3nt: TGTGCCAGCAGCTTAAGGGACAGGGTAGAGAACACCGGGGAGCTGTTTTTT
CDR3aa: CASSLRDRVENTGELFF
v_gene: TRBV7-7
d_gene: TRBD1
j_gene: TRBJ2-2
abundance: NA

CDR3nt: TGTGCCAGCAAGTCCGAGGAGACCCAGTACTTC
CDR3aa: CASKSEETQYF
v_gene: TRBV6-2/TRBV6-3
d_gene: NA
j_gene: TRBJ2-5
abundance: NA

CDR3nt: TGTGCCAGCAGCGCGGGACAGGGGGCGCAGAACACTGAAGCTTTCTTT
CDR3aa: CASSAGQGAQNTEAFF
v_gene: TRBV11-2
d_gene: TRBD1
j_gene: TRBJ1-1
abundance: NA

CDR3nt: TGTGCCACCAGTGCCAGGAACACCGGGGAGCTGTTTTTT
CDR3aa: CATSARNTGELFF
v_gene: TRBV24-1
d_gene: NA
j_gene: TRBJ2-2
abundance: NA

CDR3nt: TGTGCCAGCAGCATCTCAGGGGTCGACTATGGCTACACCTTC
CDR3aa: CASSISGVDYGYTF
v_gene: TRBV11-2
d_gene: NA
j_gene: TRBJ1-2
abundance: few

CDR3nt: TGTGCCAGCAGCTTAGTTCCCGATTCCCAGACCCAGTACTTC
CDR3aa: CASSLVPDSQTQYF
v_gene: TRBV7-8
d_gene: NA
j_gene: TRBJ2-5
abundance: many

CDR3nt: TGTGCCAGCAGCTCAAGACTAGCTTTGGGAGAGACCCAGTACTTC
CDR3aa: CASSSRLALGETQYF
v_gene: TRBV7-7
d_gene: TRBD2
j_gene: TRBJ2-5
abundance: few

CDR3nt: TGTGCCAGCAGCCAAGAACTCCCTCGGAACACTGAAGCTTTCTTT
CDR3aa: CASSQELPRNTEAFF
v_gene: TRBV4-2
d_gene: NA
j_gene: TRBJ1-1
abundance: few

CDR3nt: TGTGCCAGCAGAAAAAGTTCGGACGCCATCAATGAGCAGTTCTTC
CDR3aa: CASRKSSDAINEQFF
v_gene: TRBV7-3
d_gene: NA
j_gene: TRBJ2-1
abundance: NA

CDR3nt: TGTGCCAGCAGTGCCCCAGGGTTCTTTGTCAAAAACATTCAGTACTTC
CDR3aa: CASSAPGFFVKNIQYF
v_gene: TRBV6-1
d_gene: NA
j_gene: TRBJ2-4
abundance: few

CDR3nt: TGTGCCAGCAGTTCCCCGTCCGGACAGGGCAATCAGCCCCAGCATTTT
CDR3aa: CASSSPSGQGNQPQHF
v_gene: TRBV7-8
d_gene: TRBD1
j_gene: TRBJ1-5
abundance: NA

CDR3nt: TGCAGCGTTAAGAAGACTAACTATGGCTACACCTTC
CDR3aa: CSVKKTNYGYTF
v_gene: TRBV29-1
d_gene: NA
j_gene: TRBJ1-2
abundance: NA

CDR3nt: TGTGCCAGCAGCCAAGAAAGAGGGTGGAGCTACGAGCAGTACTTC
CDR3aa: CASSQERGWSYEQYF
v_gene: TRBV3-1
d_gene: NA
j_gene: TRBJ2-7
abundance: NA

CDR3nt: TGTGCCAGCAGCTCCGGGACTAGTCAAGAGACCCAGTACTTC
CDR3aa: CASSSGTSQETQYF
v_gene: TRBV7-3
d_gene: TRBD2
j_gene: TRBJ2-5
abundance: NA

CDR3nt: TGCGCCAGCAGCCAAGAGATCAACGGGTACTACGAGCAGTACTTC
CDR3aa: CASSQEINGYYEQYF
v_gene: TRBV4-3
d_gene: NA
j_gene: TRBJ2-7
abundance: few

CDR3nt: TGCGCCAGCAGCCAAGATCTGCCTAGCTTACGCACAGATACGCAGTATTTT
CDR3aa: CASSQDLPSLRTDTQYF
v_gene: TRBV4-3
d_gene: NA
j_gene: TRBJ2-3
abundance: few

CDR3nt: TGCGCCAGCAGCCCCAGGGACAGTGAGCAGTTCTTC
CDR3aa: CASSPRDSEQFF
v_gene: TRBV10-2
d_gene: TRBD1
j_gene: TRBJ2-1
abundance: few

CDR3nt: TGCAGCGGACAGGTTGCATACAATGAGCAGTTCTTC
CDR3aa: CSGQVAYNEQFF
v_gene: TRBV29-1
d_gene: NA
j_gene: TRBJ2-1
abundance: few

CDR3nt: TGTGCCAGCAGATCCGGGACAGGGTCGATAACCGGGGAGCTGTTTTTT
CDR3aa: CASRSGTGSITGELFF
v_gene: TRBV28
d_gene: TRBD1
j_gene: TRBJ2-2
abundance: few

CDR3nt: TGTGCCAGCAGCCTAGTTTTACAGGGTTATGGCTACACCTTC
CDR3aa: CASSLVLQGYGYTF
v_gene: TRBV7-2
d_gene: NA
j_gene: TRBJ1-2
abundance: NA

CDR3nt: TGTGCCAGCGGGACTAGCGGGGGTGCTAGCACAGATACGCAGTATTTT
CDR3aa: CASGTSGGASTDTQYF
v_gene: TRBV5-6
d_gene: TRBD2
j_gene: TRBJ2-3
abundance: many

CDR3nt: TGTGCCTGGAGTCCCCTTGACAGGGGGCTTGGCGGGGAGCTGTTTTTT
CDR3aa: CAWSPLDRGLGGELFF
v_gene: TRBV30
d_gene: TRBD1
j_gene: TRBJ2-2
abundance: few

CDR3nt: TGCAGCGTTGCTGGGGGCTTCTACGAGCAGTACTTC
CDR3aa: CSVAGGFYEQYF
v_gene: TRBV29-1
d_gene: NA
j_gene: TRBJ2-7
abundance: few

CDR3nt: TGCAGTGCCACCCGGACAGATACGCAGTATTTT
CDR3aa: CSATRTDTQYF
v_gene: TRBV20-1
d_gene: NA
j_gene: TRBJ2-3
abundance: few

CDR3nt: TGTGCCAGCAGCTTAGTCTTTGGGACAGCCGTTGAAGCTTTCTTT
CDR3aa: CASSLVFGTAVEAFF
v_gene: TRBV7-2
d_gene: TRBD1
j_gene: TRBJ1-1
abundance: few

CDR3nt: TGTGCCAGCAGCTCGCGACAGCCCCAGCATTTT
CDR3aa: CASSSRQPQHF
v_gene: TRBV5-5
d_gene: NA
j_gene: TRBJ1-5
abundance: few

CDR3nt: TGTGCCACCAGCAGAGATACGGCTGAAGCTTTCTTT
CDR3aa: CATSRDTAEAFF
v_gene: TRBV15
d_gene: NA
j_gene: TRBJ1-1
abundance: NA

CDR3nt: TGCGCCAGCAGCCAATGGGTGGGGAAGTTTGAGCAGTTCTTC
CDR3aa: CASSQWVGKFEQFF
v_gene: TRBV4-1
d_gene: NA
j_gene: TRBJ2-1
abundance: NA

CDR3nt: TGTGCCAGCAGCTTAGGACGGAGTGAGCAGTTCTTC
CDR3aa: CASSLGRSEQFF
v_gene: TRBV7-9
d_gene: NA
j_gene: TRBJ2-1
abundance: once

CDR3nt: TGTGCCTGGAGTCCGGGACAGCGTGGCTACACCTTC
CDR3aa: CAWSPGQRGYTF
v_gene: TRBV30
d_gene: TRBD1
j_gene: TRBJ1-2
abundance: once

CDR3nt: TGTGCCAGCAGCCAAGACGGGGAAAATTCACCCCTCCACTTT
CDR3aa: CASSQDGENSPLHF
v_gene: TRBV4-2
d_gene: NA
j_gene: TRBJ1-6
abundance: many

CDR3nt: TGCGCCAGCAGCGCCGGGGACCGGGGCGAGCAGTACTTC
CDR3aa: CASSAGDRGEQYF
v_gene: TRBV5-1
d_gene: NA
j_gene: TRBJ2-7
abundance: few

CDR3nt: TGTGCCAGCAGCCAAACAGGGGACTATCAGCCCCAGCATTTT
CDR3aa: CASSQTGDYQPQHF
v_gene: TRBV7-9
d_gene: TRBD1
j_gene: TRBJ1-5
abundance: NA

CDR3nt: TGCAGCGTAACGGGGTACTATGGCTACACCTTC
CDR3aa: CSVTGYYGYTF
v_gene: TRBV29-1
d_gene: NA
j_gene: TRBJ1-2
abundance: many

CDR3nt: TGCGCCAGCAGCCAAATGACAGCCGATAGCAATCAGCCCCAGCATTTT
CDR3aa: CASSQMTADSNQPQHF
v_gene: TRBV4-1
d_gene: NA
j_gene: TRBJ1-5
abundance: few

CDR3nt: TGTGCCAGCACCCTTAAGGGGGAGGCTATTGGCTACACCTTC
CDR3aa: CASTLKGEAIGYTF
v_gene: TRBV7-2
d_gene: NA
j_gene: TRBJ1-2
abundance: few

CDR3nt: TGTGCCAGCAGTTTGGGTTCCCTCTTT
CDR3aa: CASSLGSLF
v_gene: TRBV12-3/TRBV12-4
d_gene: NA
j_gene: TRBJ2-3
abundance: NA

CDR3nt: TGCAGCGTTCGCCAGGGGACGGAAAAACTGTTTTTT
CDR3aa: CSVRQGTEKLFF
v_gene: TRBV29-1
d_gene: NA
j_gene: TRBJ1-4
abundance: NA

CDR3nt: TGCAGTGCCGGCGGGGGGGCGCTGGAGACCCAGTACTTC
CDR3aa: CSAGGGALETQYF
v_gene: TRBV20-1
d_gene: TRBD2
j_gene: TRBJ2-5
abundance: NA

CDR3nt: TGTGCCAGCAGTTACTCCGGACTAGCGGGGGGAGATACGCAGTATTTT
CDR3aa: CASSYSGLAGGDTQYF
v_gene: TRBV6-5
d_gene: TRBD2
j_gene: TRBJ2-3
abundance: many

CDR3nt: TGTGCCATCAGTGGAGGACAGGGGGAGGAGACCCAGTACTTC
CDR3aa: CAISGGQGEETQYF
v_gene: TRBV10-3
d_gene: TRBD1
j_gene: TRBJ2-5
abundance: few

CDR3nt: TGTGCCAGCGGGTCGTGGACCCCCACCGGGGAGCTGTTTTTT
CDR3aa: CASGSWTPTGELFF
v_gene: TRBV12-3/TRBV12-4
d_gene: NA
j_gene: TRBJ2-2
abundance: few

CDR3nt: TGCAGCGCCGTGTACAGCGGTAACACTGAAGCTTTCTTT
CDR3aa: CSAVYSGNTEAFF
v_gene: TRBV29-1
d_gene: NA
j_gene: TRBJ1-1
abundance: few

CDR3nt: TGTGCCATCAGTGAGTCTTGGGACAGGGGAAATGGCTACACCTTC
CDR3aa: CAISESWDRGNGYTF
v_gene: TRBV10-3
d_gene: TRBD1
j_gene: TRBJ1-2
abundance: NA

CDR3nt: TGCAGTGCTAGGCGACAGGCTTCTGACTATGGCTACACCTTC
CDR3aa: CSARRQASDYGYTF
v_gene: TRBV20-1
d_gene: NA
j_gene: TRBJ1-2
abundance: NA

CDR3nt: TGCAGCGCCCTAGCGGGGGGATCTTACGAGCAGTACTTC
CDR3aa: CSALAGGSYEQYF
v_gene: TRBV29-1
d_gene: TRBD2
j_gene: TRBJ2-7
abundance: few

CDR3nt: TGCGCCAGCAGCCACGGGGGGGCAGGGCGAGGGGGCTACACCTTC
CDR3aa: CASSHGGAGRGGYTF
v_gene: TRBV4-1
d_gene: NA
j_gene: TRBJ1-2
abundance: NA

CDR3nt: TGTGCCAGCCTTCCATCGGGGGGATGCGAAAAACTGTTTTTT
CDR3aa: CASLPSGGCEKLFF
v_gene: TRBV18
d_gene: NA
j_gene: TRBJ1-4
abundance: few

CDR3nt: TGTGCCAGCAGTTTGACCCCCTCTGGGGCCAACGTCCTGACTTTC
CDR3aa: CASSLTPSGANVLTF
v_gene: TRBV28
d_gene: NA
j_gene: TRBJ2-6
abundance: few

CDR3nt: TGTGCCAGCAGCTTAGCCCAATGGGCGGGGGGCAGTCTCAATCAGCCCCAGCATTTT
CDR3aa: CASSLAQWAGGSLNQPQHF
v_gene: TRBV7-8
d_gene: NA
j_gene: TRBJ1-5
abundance: few

CDR3nt: TGTGCCAGCAGCTTAGTTTTAACAGACTACGAGCAGTACTTC
CDR3aa: CASSLVLTDYEQYF
v_gene: TRBV7-9
d_gene: NA
j_gene: TRBJ2-7
abundance: few

CDR3nt: TGTGCCAGCACCCCCCAACAGAACACTGAAGCTTTCTTT
CDR3aa: CASTPQQNTEAFF
v_gene: TRBV7-2
d_gene: NA
j_gene: TRBJ1-1
abundance: many

CDR3nt: TGTGCCAGCAGTTACTCCGGTCTAGCCAAAAACATTCAGTACTTC
CDR3aa: CASSYSGLAKNIQYF
v_gene: TRBV6-5
d_gene: NA
j_gene: TRBJ2-4
abundance: many

CDR3nt: TGTGCCAGCAGCTCGGACAGGACCTCACCCCTCCACTTT
CDR3aa: CASSSDRTSPLHF
v_gene: TRBV7-8
d_gene: TRBD1
j_gene: TRBJ1-6
abundance: NA

CDR3nt: TGTGCCACCAGCGGACCAGGGACGTGGGAGCTGTTTTTT
CDR3aa: CATSGPGTWELFF
v_gene: TRBV15
d_gene: NA
j_gene: TRBJ2-2
abundance: few